The present TCR beta chain was sequenced within a study of blood T cell repertoires in COVID-19. The cohort comprised adults aged 18 to 89 years residing in about two dozen US areas. The repertoire was sequenced with immunoSEQ multiplex PCR; TCRdb's copy has only in-frame clones and lacks some. The sample carries some 240,000 clones, about 86% recorded once. Between the trimmed V and J ends, which lost 6 bases and 7 bases, there was a span of 19 bases. Germline V gene lookup returns CDR1 ENHRY and CDR2 SYGVKD. This CDR3 spans 15 amino acids. Sequenced material: PBMCs or T cells enriched from blood (not recorded which). This TCR was recovered from a man under 40 with acute COVID-19. This rearrangement joins TRBV10-3 to TRBJ2-1; D may be TRBD2 (7 bases). The CDR3 bases are TGTGCCATCAGGACCGCGGGGGCCCTGGAAAATGAGCAGTTCTTC. Translation gives CAIRTAGALENEQFF.